This T cell receptor beta chain derives from a study of shared clonotypes between healthy human individuals. Trimming removed 6 bases from V and 5 bases from J, with 16 bases in between. This CDR3 region has 14 residues. Per the germline V gene, CDR1 is SQVTM and CDR2 is ANQGSEA. TCRdb's table, derived via immunoSEQ multiplex PCR, lists solely in-frame clones and lacks some. The sample has 190,000 or so clones, 66% seen once. The TCR comes from a man aged 30 to 39 in good health. J is TRBJ1-4 and V is TRBV29-1; D is ambiguous. Sequenced input: memory CD4+ T cells sorted from blood. The subset denotes: CD45RA-negative fraction. The CDR3 is CSVEIPGSNEKLFF. In DNA, the CDR3 is TGCAGCGTAGAAATCCCCGGGTCAAATGAAAAACTGTTTTTT.